This entry features one T cell receptor beta chain sequence. The data were obtained in a study of blood T cell repertoires in COVID-19. Study background: T cells, B-cell-depleted T cells, or PBMCs provided the cDNA or gDNA that served as material.

Participants spanned ages roughly 18 to 90 years and resided in around 25 US areas. Profiling relied on immunoSEQ multiplex PCR, and the TCRdb table lists in-frame clones only, not all of them. This sample has 400,000 to 550,000 clones; 70% to 90% occur once, and the top ten carry under 2.5%. The clonotype was recovered from a woman aged 18-29 years with acute COVID-19. The specimen was PBMCs or T cells enriched from blood (not recorded which).

Here the CDR3 DNA reads TGTGCCAGCAGCTTAGCGGGGGGAACAGATACGCAGTATTTT. Translating gives CASSLAGGTDTQYF. This chain connects TRBV7-6 to TRBJ2-3; D perhaps matches TRBD2 (6 bases). The germline V gene encodes CDR1 SGHVS and CDR2 FNYEAQ. CDR3 size: 14 residues. Between the trimmed V and J ends, which lost 0 bases and 3 bases, there was a span of 7 bases.